These T cell receptor beta chains were read from a single sample in a study of shared T cell receptors in the human thymus. Clones were read by immunoSEQ multiplex PCR, and TCRdb kept only the in-frame ones, dropping some. Of approximately 730,000 clones detected, roughly 88% appear once; the ten largest clones hold approximately 0.01%. Another study also made use of these data, one on human thymus T cells.

The sample consisted of thymocytes. The receptors shown here come from a girl under three years old with a congenital heart defect. The CDR3 runs from the conserved cysteine through the conserved F or W. A D gene is named only where the DNA matches it firmly. Only part of the rows carry a size: once, few, many, or a class if the clone is expanded.

TRBV30	TRBD1	TRBJ2-5	-	TGTGCCTGGACCCCTTGGGACAGCGGTGAGGAGACCCAGTACTTC	CAWTPWDSGEETQYF
TRBV5-4	TRBD1	TRBJ1-2	-	TGTGCCAGCAGCTTGGGCAGGGGGCCTAACTATGGCTACACCTTC	CASSLGRGPNYGYTF
TRBV28	-	TRBJ1-5	-	TGTGCCAGCAGTTTACGAGGGACACACTCCGTATTCCCTCAGCCCCAGCATTTT	CASSLRGTHSVFPQPQHF
TRBV7-9	-	TRBJ2-4	once	TGTGCCAGCAGCCCAGACTCCCTGGCCAAAAACATTCAGTACTTC	CASSPDSLAKNIQYF
TRBV6-1	TRBD1	TRBJ1-1	once	TGTGCCAGCAGTGAGCGGGCACAGGGGGCCGGGCGGGCCACTGAAGCTTTCTTT	CASSERAQGAGRATEAFF
TRBV10-3	-	TRBJ2-7	-	TGTGCCATCAGTGAGTCGAGATGGGGGGTGTGGTACTTC	CAISESRWGVWYF
TRBV5-1	-	TRBJ1-1	-	TGCGCCAGCAGCTCGGGAGGGGGTAACACTGAAGCTTTCTTT	CASSSGGGNTEAFF
TRBV5-4	TRBD1	TRBJ1-2	-	TGTGCCAGCAGCTTCCCACAGGGGCGCGAACCCTATGGCTACACCTTC	CASSFPQGREPYGYTF
TRBV18	-	TRBJ1-1	-	TGTGCCAGCTCACCCCCCGCGGGGGGAGCTTTCTTT	CASSPPAGGAFF
TRBV4-3	TRBD1	TRBJ2-3	-	TGCGCCAGCAGCCAAGAAGGGACCTTGGACAGGGTAGAAACAGATACGCAGTATTTT	CASSQEGTLDRVETDTQYF
TRBV10-3	TRBD1	TRBJ2-3	once	TGTGCCATCAGTGAGTCGGTCGGACAGGGCCTTTGGACAGATACGCAGTATTTT	CAISESVGQGLWTDTQYF
TRBV9	-	TRBJ1-3	-	TGTGCCAGCAGCGTCCTGGGAGGGGTCGGAAACACCATATATTTT	CASSVLGGVGNTIYF
TRBV11-2	TRBD1	TRBJ1-1	-	TGTGCCAGCATAGGGACAGGATGGAGTAAAACTGAAGCTTTCTTT	CASIGTGWSKTEAFF
TRBV27	TRBD1	TRBJ1-1	-	TGTGCCAGCAGCCACCTTTTTTACAGGGGAAGAAACCCACCGAACACTGAAGCTTTCTTT	CASSHLFYRGRNPPNTEAFF
TRBV27	TRBD1	TRBJ2-2	-	TGTGCCAGCAGTTTTCCCCAGTGGACAGGGGGCACCGGGGAGCTGTTTTTT	CASSFPQWTGGTGELFF
TRBV9	TRBD1	TRBJ1-5	-	TGTGCCAGCAGCGTAGATGCGACAGGGAACAATCAGCCCCAGCATTTT	CASSVDATGNNQPQHF
TRBV7-9	TRBD1	TRBJ1-2	-	TGTGCCAGCAGCTTAGAGACAGGGGACCTCTATGGCTACACCTTC	CASSLETGDLYGYTF
TRBV10-1	-	TRBJ2-1	-	TGCGCCAGCAGTGAACCCCAGGGCCGCGGCAGGGATGAGCAGTTCTTC	CASSEPQGRGRDEQFF
TRBV5-1	-	TRBJ2-7	-	TGCGCCAGCAGCTTGGTTGCAGGGCTCTACGAGCAGTACTTC	CASSLVAGLYEQYF
TRBV2	-	TRBJ1-1	-	TGTGCCAGCAGAGTCGTGACATCCACCGTTGAAGCTTTCTTT	CASRVVTSTVEAFF
TRBV7-2	TRBD1	TRBJ2-7	-	TGTGCCAGCAGCTCCGGGACAGGGATATCCTACGAGCAGTACTTC	CASSSGTGISYEQYF
TRBV5-1	-	TRBJ2-5	once	TGCGCCAGCAGCCCTGCAGACGGGGGTACATACGAGACCCAGTACTTC	CASSPADGGTYETQYF
TRBV28	-	TRBJ1-6	-	TGTGCCAGCAGTTTTTGTCGGTTCTCGTTCGGGGGGCCGCTCTCACCCCTCCACTTT	CASSFCRFSFGGPLSPLHF
TRBV7-9	TRBD2	TRBJ2-5	-	TGTGCCAGCAGCATCCGGCAGGTCCGGGGGGAGGAGACCCAGTACTTC	CASSIRQVRGEETQYF
TRBV10-3	TRBD1	TRBJ2-6	once	TGTGCCATCAGTGATTGCCAGACAGGGGGTTCCGCTGGGGCCAACGTCCTGACTTTC	CAISDCQTGGSAGANVLTF
TRBV4-1	-	TRBJ1-2	-	TGCGCCAGCAGCCAGAGAAGTAGGGGTATTCATGGCTACACCTTC	CASSQRSRGIHGYTF
TRBV4-2	-	TRBJ2-7	-	TGTGCCAGCAGCCAAATGAGGCCCTACCCCAGAACCAGGGCCTACGAGCAGTACTTC	CASSQMRPYPRTRAYEQYF
TRBV5-1	TRBD2	TRBJ2-2	-	TGCGCCAGCAGTCGGGGGGACCCGGTCGCCGGGGAGCTGTTTTTT	CASSRGDPVAGELFF
TRBV5-1	TRBD2	TRBJ2-5	-	TGCGCCAGCAGCTTGGGTCGGGGGGGACAAGAGACCCAGTACTTC	CASSLGRGGQETQYF
TRBV6-1	-	TRBJ1-3	-	TGTGCCAGCAGGGAGGGGAATGGAAACACCATATATTTT	CASREGNGNTIYF
TRBV4-1	TRBD1	TRBJ1-1	few	TGCGCCAGCAGCCTTGGGACAGAGAACACTGAAGCTTTCTTT	CASSLGTENTEAFF
TRBV30	-	TRBJ2-4	-	TGTGCCTGGAGGGTTCCGGGGTGGGCCAAAAACATTCAGTACTTC	CAWRVPGWAKNIQYF
TRBV4-1	-	TRBJ2-7	-	TGCGCCAGCAGCCTTAAACTCAAGCGACAGAGCCGCTACGAGCAGTACTTC	CASSLKLKRQSRYEQYF
TRBV4-1	-	TRBJ1-6	-	TGCGCCAGCAGCCACCGTCCCGGGACTCAAAAGGGTTCACCCCTCCACTTT	CASSHRPGTQKGSPLHF
TRBV28	TRBD1	TRBJ2-7	-	TGTGCCAGCAGTTTTCTGCCATGGGACAGTCTCAGTTCCTACGAGCAGTACTTC	CASSFLPWDSLSSYEQYF
TRBV30	TRBD1	TRBJ1-5	-	TGTGCCTGGAGTGTAACAGGGGGCCGACGAGATCAGCCCCAGCATTTT	CAWSVTGGRRDQPQHF
TRBV7-3	TRBD1	TRBJ1-1	-	TGTGCCAGCAGCTCCGACAGGGAAGGATACACTGAAGCTTTCTTT	CASSSDREGYTEAFF
TRBV5-5	-	TRBJ1-2	-	TGTGCCAGCAGCTTGGTCGTGTGGGGCGTTGCCTATGGCTACACCTTC	CASSLVVWGVAYGYTF
TRBV11-2	-	TRBJ2-7	-	TGTGCCAGCATATTAGGTCAGCGACCCTACGAGCAGTACTTC	CASILGQRPYEQYF
TRBV7-2	-	TRBJ2-5	-	TGTGCCAGCAGCTTAGGTAGCGTTGGTCAAGAGACCCAGTACTTC	CASSLGSVGQETQYF
TRBV30	TRBD2	TRBJ2-1	-	TGTGCCTGGAGGGCCACTTTTAATCCCTCTATAGCGGGGGGCCGGGGCGAGCAGTTCTTC	CAWRATFNPSIAGGRGEQFF
TRBV7-9	-	TRBJ2-3	-	TGTGCCAGCAGCCAACAGGGGGGGGGCCCACACACAGATACGCAGTATTTT	CASSQQGGGPHTDTQYF
TRBV6-5	-	TRBJ2-3	-	TGTGCCAGCATACTCTTGGATACGCAGTATTTT	CASILLDTQYF
TRBV5-1	-	TRBJ2-6	-	TGCGCCAGCAGCTTGCCGACAGCGCCTTACTCTGGGGCCAACGTCCTGACTTTC	CASSLPTAPYSGANVLTF
TRBV4-1	-	TRBJ2-7	-	TGCGCCAGCAGCCAAGATGGTGGGCAGAACTACGAGCAGTACTTC	CASSQDGGQNYEQYF
TRBV4-3	-	TRBJ2-7	-	TGCGCCAGCAGCCAAGAGAGATTAGCTGAGCAGTACTTC	CASSQERLAEQYF
TRBV2	-	TRBJ1-2	-	TGTGCCGCCAGCCCCCGCCCCGCGACAGCGAGTGGCTACACCTTC	CAASPRPATASGYTF
TRBV5-1	-	TRBJ1-2	-	TGCGCCAGCAGCCCAGCTAACTATGGCTACACCTTC	CASSPANYGYTF
TRBV15	-	TRBJ2-6	-	TGTGCCACCAGCAGAGATCGGGGGTCCGGGGCCAACGTCCTGACTTTC	CATSRDRGSGANVLTF
TRBV5-1	TRBD1	TRBJ2-7	-	TGCGCCAGCAGCTCCGGGACAGGGGGCGGATACGAGCAGTACTTC	CASSSGTGGGYEQYF
TRBV9	-	TRBJ1-2	once	TGTGCCAGCAGCGCCACGAATCAACGCCAGGGAGGCTACACCTTC	CASSATNQRQGGYTF
TRBV2	-	TRBJ1-3	-	TGTGCCAGCAGTGATGTTCGGGACTCTGGAAACACCATATATTTT	CASSDVRDSGNTIYF
TRBV7-2	-	TRBJ1-3	-	TGTGCCAGCAGCATAAGCCCCCTCTCTGGAAACACCATATATTTT	CASSISPLSGNTIYF
TRBV29-1	-	TRBJ1-5	-	TGCAGCGTTGTCCTAACACGCCGGGACACTGACGACAATCAGCCCCAGCATTTT	CSVVLTRRDTDDNQPQHF
TRBV15	-	TRBJ2-2	-	TGTGCCACCAGCAGATCGCGGGCACAGGGAGTTAACACCGGGGAGCTGTTTTTT	CATSRSRAQGVNTGELFF